This is a list of T cell receptor beta chains from one sample in a study of response to subunit inactivated influenza vaccine. A single record per CDR3 protein comes from TCRdb applying MiXCR to the RT-PCR reads. The data show over 400,000 distinct CDR3 sequences, approximately 13% seen once. The specimen comprised PBMCs from blood, sampled roughly 48 days after vaccination. All receptors come from a man aged 45-60 years who received an inactivated influenza vaccine. Both conserved end residues are trimmed from each CDR3. Each record gives: CDR3 length, V gene, CDR3 protein.

12	TRBV12-3/TRBV12-4	ASSQGLSGNTIY
13	TRBV6-5	ASSYERIRYNEQF
12	TRBV7-9	ASSHGARYYEQY
12	TRBV28	ASSLTGTVSFYT
12	TRBV6-5	ASSYSGADEKLF
12	TRBV7-2	ASSLEAGWTAQY
11	TRBV5-6	ASSLGTWDEQY
12	TRBV7-9	ASSSGPRGEKLF
12	TRBV12-3/TRBV12-4	ASSPRSFAYEQY
14	TRBV6-1	ASTTGGSSSTDTQY
16	TRBV3-1	ASSQDSGQGGSYNEQF
14	TRBV4-3	ASSQEVPGSGNEQY
13	TRBV4-3	ASSQEIAGGNEQF
14	TRBV20-1	SARPTGGFSYNEQF
12	TRBV20-1	SARDHRHWDIQY
13	TRBV20-1	SARKVAGRFDTQY
12	TRBV9	ASSVVERYNEQF
15	TRBV7-8	ASSPKRRGISYYEQY
11	TRBV30	AWNRGSGNTIY
12	TRBV20-1	SALIGQGRTEAF